A single sample is the source of the 12 T cell receptor beta chains below, sequenced in a study of shared clonotypes between healthy human individuals (dated by TCRdb to 2020 to 2022). The library came from the immunoSEQ multiplex PCR assay. This is the immuneACCESS table as TCRdb keeps it, with only in-frame sequences that have V and J called. A part of the clones is gone; compared with another copy, unresolved V genes explain less than half, and the rest is unexplained. Counted in this sample were about 1,500,000 clones; roughly 96% of them appeared once. The ten largest account for roughly 1.2% of the sample. The specimen sequenced was naive CD4+ T cells sorted from blood. The cell subset or site label here, explained by the study, means: CD45RA+ positively selected. The receptors come from a man younger than 40 in good health.

The V and J genes are TRBV25-1 and TRBJ2-7; the D gene is possibly TRBD2 (6 bases). CDR3 length: 14 amino acids. Germline CDR1 is MGHDK and CDR2 is SYGVNS. The germline V and J ends were trimmed by 5 bases and 4 bases, with 15 bases remaining between them. Here the CDR3 DNA reads TGTGCCAGCAGTCCCCTGACTAGTGAATACGAGCAGTACTTC. Its protein is CASSPLTSEYEQYF.

This chain connects TRBV28 to TRBJ2-1; D tentatively fits TRBD1 or TRBD2 (5 bases each). The CDR3 spans 14 residues. V was pared by 3 bases and J by 6 bases, with 12 bases between. The V gene's germline CDR1 is MDHEN and CDR2 SYDVKM. The CDR3: CASSFRGERNEQFF. CDR3 nucleotide sequence: TGTGCCAGCAGTTTTCGAGGGGAACGCAATGAGCAGTTCTTC.

The chain joins TRBV28 to TRBJ2-1, with D tentatively TRBD1 (5 bases). Trimming pared 6 bases from V and 3 bases from J, leaving 12 bases between. From germline, CDR1 is MDHEN and CDR2 SYDVKM. This CDR3 comprises 14 residues. The CDR3 nucleotides read TGTGCCAGCAGCCCCCGGCAGGGCTACAATGAGCAGTTCTTC. As protein: CASSPRQGYNEQFF.

The V gene is TRBV6-1, the J gene TRBJ1-4; D not resolved. Germline V gene sequence: CDR1 MNHNS, CDR2 SASEGT. V was trimmed by 4 bases and J by 4 bases, leaving 7 bases between them. This CDR3 is built from 13 residues. The CDR3 DNA sequence: TGTGCCAGCAGTGTCCAGTATAATGAAAAACTGTTTTTT. Protein product: CASSVQYNEKLFF.

The count of this clone is one. The chain uses TRBV7-9 and TRBJ2-2; 7 nucleotides line up with TRBD1. This CDR3 contains 13 residues. Germline V gene sequence: CDR1 SEHNR, CDR2 FQNEAQ (reference sequence). Trimming removed 11 bases from V and 7 bases from J; junction bases left unmatched: 10. CDR3 in DNA: TGTGCCGGGCGTGACAGGGAGTACGGGGAGCTGTTTTTT. Amino acids: CAGRDREYGELFF.

V gene TRBV5-1 combines with J gene TRBJ1-2, with D possibly being TRBD1 (6 bases). Germline V gene data show CDR1 as SGHRS and CDR2 as YFSETQ. This CDR3 contains 17 residues. V gave up 2 bases and J gave up 0 bases, with 17 bases separating them. As DNA, the CDR3 is TGCGCCAGCAGCTTATACTCCTACAGGACAGCTAACTATGGCTACACCTTC. Protein: CASSLYSYRTANYGYTF.

The chain joins TRBV7-9 to TRBJ2-7, with TRBD1 matching 7 bases. V was pared by 4 bases and J by 7 bases, with 10 bases of the junction left unmatched. Germline CDR1 SEHNR, CDR2 FQNEAQ (reference sequence). This CDR3 comprises 14 residues. DNA of the CDR3: TGTGCCAGCAGCTCCCTAGGGGGCATAGGGGAGCAGTACTTC. This codes for CASSSLGGIGEQYF.

This rearrangement joins TRBV5-1 to TRBJ2-1, with D perhaps being TRBD1 or TRBD2 (5 bases each). In germline, CDR1 is SGHRS, CDR2 YFSETQ. The CDR3 loop spans 15 amino acids. V was trimmed by 5 bases and J by 4 bases, leaving 16 bases between them. For the CDR3, the DNA is TGCGCCAGCAGGGGGGAGATATCCCCTTACAATGAGCAGTTCTTC. Protein: CASRGEISPYNEQFF.

In its sample, this clone was seen a few times. The J gene is TRBJ1-2, the V gene TRBV9; D is possibly TRBD1 (5 bases). The CDR3 has 12 residues. V lost 5 bases, J lost 5 bases, and 10 bases lay in between. Per the germline V gene, CDR1 is SGDLS and CDR2 is YYNGEE. The CDR3 sequence: CASRTDDYGYTF. For the CDR3, the DNA is TGTGCCAGCAGGACAGACGATTATGGCTACACCTTC.

Here the CDR3 DNA reads TGTGCCAGCAGCCCGCGCGCGGGGCGAAGCTATGGCTACACCTTC. Amino acid sequence: CASSPRAGRSYGYTF. The chain has TRBV5-8 and TRBJ1-2; D perhaps matches TRBD1 (5 bases). CDR1 SGHTS and CDR2 YDEGEE come from the germline V gene. The V end was cut by 4 bases, the J end by 4 bases, with 17 bases between. This CDR3 has 15 amino acids.

This clone has only one observation. The V and J genes are TRBV11-2 and TRBJ2-7; the D gene is possibly TRBD2 (6 bases). CDR3 length: 16 residues. Germline assignment: CDR1 SGHAT and CDR2 FQNNGV. V was shortened by 2 bases and J by 4 bases, with 18 bases between the two germline ends. The chain's CDR3 is CASSLRGTSGQYEQYF. The CDR3 bases are TGTGCCAGCAGCTTACGGGGGACCTCAGGTCAATACGAGCAGTACTTC.

This clone was picked up one time. The V gene is TRBV18, the J gene TRBJ2-7; D unclear. Per the germline V gene, CDR1 is KGHSH and CDR2 is LQKENI. CDR3 length: 12 residues. V was pared by 4 bases and J by 7 bases, with 11 bases between. Written as DNA, the CDR3 is TGTGCCAGCTCACGGTCGTCGTCAGAGCAGTACTTC. Its translation is CASSRSSSEQYF. Together with reference TRBV18 and TRBJ2-7, the CDR3 gives the full variable domain: NAGVMQNPRHLVRRRGQEARLRCSPMKGHSHVYWYRQLPEEGLKFMVYLQKENIIDESGMPKERFSAEFPKEGPSILRIQQVVRGDSAAYFCASSRSSSEQYFGPGTRLTVT.